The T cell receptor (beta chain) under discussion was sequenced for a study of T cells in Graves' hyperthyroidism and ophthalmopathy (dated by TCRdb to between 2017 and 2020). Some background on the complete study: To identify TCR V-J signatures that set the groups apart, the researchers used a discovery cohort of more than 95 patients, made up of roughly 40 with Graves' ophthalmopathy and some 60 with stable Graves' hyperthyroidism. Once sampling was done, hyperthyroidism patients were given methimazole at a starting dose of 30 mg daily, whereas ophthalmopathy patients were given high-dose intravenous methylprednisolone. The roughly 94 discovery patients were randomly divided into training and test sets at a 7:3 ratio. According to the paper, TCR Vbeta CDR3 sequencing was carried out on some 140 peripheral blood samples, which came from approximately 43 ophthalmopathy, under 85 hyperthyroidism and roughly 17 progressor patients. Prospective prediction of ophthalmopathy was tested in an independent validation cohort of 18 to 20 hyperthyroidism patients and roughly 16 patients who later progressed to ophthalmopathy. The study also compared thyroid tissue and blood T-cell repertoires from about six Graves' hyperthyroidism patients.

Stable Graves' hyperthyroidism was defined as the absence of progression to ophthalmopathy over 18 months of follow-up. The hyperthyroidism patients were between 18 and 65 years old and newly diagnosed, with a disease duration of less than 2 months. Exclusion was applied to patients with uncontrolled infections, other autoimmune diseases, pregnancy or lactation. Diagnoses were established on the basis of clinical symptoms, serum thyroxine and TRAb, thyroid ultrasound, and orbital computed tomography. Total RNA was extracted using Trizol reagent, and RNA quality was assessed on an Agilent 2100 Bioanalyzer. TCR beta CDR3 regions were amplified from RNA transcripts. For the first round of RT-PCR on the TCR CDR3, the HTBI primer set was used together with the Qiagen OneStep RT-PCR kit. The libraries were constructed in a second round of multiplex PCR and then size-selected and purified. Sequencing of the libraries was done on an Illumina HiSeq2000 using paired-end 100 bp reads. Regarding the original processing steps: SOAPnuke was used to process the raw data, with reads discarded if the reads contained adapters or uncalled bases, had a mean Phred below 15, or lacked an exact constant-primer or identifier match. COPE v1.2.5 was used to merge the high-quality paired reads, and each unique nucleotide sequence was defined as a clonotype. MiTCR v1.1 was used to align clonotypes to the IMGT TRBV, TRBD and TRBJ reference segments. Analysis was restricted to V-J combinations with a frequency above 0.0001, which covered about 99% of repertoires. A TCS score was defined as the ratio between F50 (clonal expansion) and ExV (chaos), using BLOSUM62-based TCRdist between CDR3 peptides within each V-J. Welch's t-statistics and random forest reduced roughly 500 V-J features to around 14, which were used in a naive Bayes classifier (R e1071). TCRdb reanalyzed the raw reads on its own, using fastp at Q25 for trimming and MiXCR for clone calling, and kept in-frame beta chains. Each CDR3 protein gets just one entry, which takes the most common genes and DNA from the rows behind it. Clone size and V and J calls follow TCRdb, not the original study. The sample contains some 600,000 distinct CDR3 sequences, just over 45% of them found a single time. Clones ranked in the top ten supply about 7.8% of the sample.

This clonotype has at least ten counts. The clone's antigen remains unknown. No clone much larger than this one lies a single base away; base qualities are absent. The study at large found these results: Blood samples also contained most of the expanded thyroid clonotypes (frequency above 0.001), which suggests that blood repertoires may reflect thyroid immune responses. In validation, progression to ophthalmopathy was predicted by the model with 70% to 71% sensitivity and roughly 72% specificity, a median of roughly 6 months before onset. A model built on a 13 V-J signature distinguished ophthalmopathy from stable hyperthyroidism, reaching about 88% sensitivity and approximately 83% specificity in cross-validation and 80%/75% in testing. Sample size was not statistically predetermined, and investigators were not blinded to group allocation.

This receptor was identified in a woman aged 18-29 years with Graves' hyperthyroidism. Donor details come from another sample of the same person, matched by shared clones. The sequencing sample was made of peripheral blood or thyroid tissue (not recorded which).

The DNA sequence follows: TGTGCCAGCAATCGGCTAGCGGGAGGGAGGAGGCAAGAGACCCAGTACTTC. This translates into CASNRLAGGRRQETQYF. The chain is assembled from TRBV7-9 and TRBJ2-5; 12 middle bases align to TRBD2. The CDR3 numbers 17 residues from cysteine through phenylalanine. CDR3 DNA is the only sequence kept; it has 51 bases, read in frame from the first base. CDR1 and CDR2, looked up from the germline V gene (reference sequence), are SEHNR and FQNEAQ. Unmatched junction bases come to 11, with V trimmed by 7 bases and J by 2 bases.